A single sample gave rise to the 14 T cell receptor beta chains below, sequenced in a study of blood T cell repertoires in COVID-19. Method: immunoSEQ multiplex PCR; TCRdb's copy keeps in-frame clones and lacks some. The profile shows tens of thousands of clones, 82% of them singletons. The sample consisted of peripheral blood. These receptors came from a woman aged 60 to 75 with acute or convalescent COVID-19.

The chain recombines TRBV6-6 with TRBJ1-2; 7 bases match TRBD1. The J segment lost 13 bases and the V segment lost 6 bases, leaving 11 bases of the junction unmatched. CDR3 length: 12 residues. Germline V gives CDR1 MNHNY, CDR2 SVGAGI (reference sequence). The chain's CDR3 is CASRPRQGSGTF. As DNA, the CDR3 is TGTGCCAGCAGGCCCCGACAGGGCTCTGGCACCTTC.

This rearrangement joins TRBV25-1 to TRBJ2-1, with 7 nucleotides matching TRBD2. Looked up from germline, CDR1 is MGHDK and CDR2 is SYGVNS. J lost 4 bases, V lost 3 bases, and 9 bases had no gene match. The CDR3 sequence is 16 residues long. CDR3 protein: CASSDPSGDKYNEQFF. CDR3 DNA: TGTGCCAGCAGTGACCCCAGCGGGGATAAATACAATGAGCAGTTCTTC.

This chain links TRBV10-3 with TRBJ2-5; 9 positions match TRBD1. The CDR3 runs to 13 residues. The ends lost 3 bases at V and 5 bases at J; junction bases unmatched: 1. Germline assignment: CDR1 ENHRY and CDR2 SYGVKD. CDR3 protein: CAISEQGAETQYF. In DNA, the CDR3 is TGTGCCATCAGTGAACAGGGGGCCGAGACCCAGTACTTC.

This chain links TRBV24-1 with TRBJ2-6, with 8 bases aligning to TRBD1. The CDR3 is made up of 19 amino acids. The germline CDR1 and CDR2 sequences are KGHDR and SFDVKD. V was pared by 4 bases and J by 0 bases, with 10 bases of the junction left unmatched. The CDR3 loop reads CATSDAAGTGNSGANVLTF. The CDR3 coding sequence is TGTGCCACCAGTGACGCGGCCGGGACAGGTAACTCTGGGGCCAACGTCCTGACTTTC.

This chain joins TRBV11-3 and TRBJ2-1; D remains unclear. Between the trimmed V and J ends, which lost 6 bases and 8 bases, there was a span of 14 bases. The length of the CDR3 is 13 residues. From germline, CDR1 is SGHNT and CDR2 YENEEA. CDR3 DNA: TGTGCCAGCAGTCCTTCGCCCGGTCATGAGCAGTTCTTC. Translating it yields CASSPSPGHEQFF.

This clone has just one count. This chain uses TRBV30 with TRBJ2-2, with a weak D call TRBD1 (5 bases). This CDR3 has 14 amino acids. CDR1 is GTSNPN, CDR2 SVGIG, per germline (reference sequence). Trimming pared 4 bases from V and 7 bases from J, leaving 16 bases between. CDR3: CAWKRGLTLGELFF. In DNA, the CDR3 is TGTGCCTGGAAAAGGGGCCTGACACTCGGGGAGCTGTTTTTT.

The rearrangement uses TRBV9 and TRBJ1-4; D is possibly TRBD1 (5 bases). The CDR3 runs to 15 residues. Germline V gene lookup returns CDR1 SGDLS and CDR2 YYNGEE. Trimming took off 1 base at V and 5 bases at J, with 12 bases between the two ends. CDR3 nucleotide sequence: TGTGCCAGCAGCGTATCAGGGATCAGGAATGAAAAACTGTTTTTT. This gives the protein CASSVSGIRNEKLFF.

This rearrangement joins TRBV10-3 to TRBJ1-2; TRBD1 aligns across 8 bases. This CDR3 has 13 amino acids. The ends lost 5 bases at V and 2 bases at J; junction bases unmatched: 1. Germline V gene lookup returns CDR1 ENHRY and CDR2 SYGVKD. The CDR3 protein is CAISPGGNYGYTF. The CDR3 DNA follows: TGTGCCATCAGTCCAGGGGGCAACTATGGCTACACCTTC.

The V call is TRBV5-4, the J call TRBJ1-6, with 9 bases lining up with TRBD1. The CDR3 runs to 14 residues. The V segment lost 0 bases and the J segment 8 bases; nucleotides outside the gene matches: 0. Germline CDR1 SGHNT, CDR2 YYREEE (reference sequence). The CDR3 region has the DNA TGTGCCAGCAGCTTGGACAGGGGGCATTCACCCCTCCACTTT. This codes for CASSLDRGHSPLHF.

V is TRBV5-1 and J is TRBJ2-3, with 11 nucleotides matching TRBD1. Trimming removed 4 bases from V and 3 bases from J; junction bases left unmatched: 4. The germline CDR1 and CDR2 sequences are SGHRS and YFSETQ. This CDR3 region has 15 residues. CDR3: CASSLGQGATDTQYF. The CDR3, as DNA: TGCGCCAGCAGCCTAGGACAGGGGGCAACAGATACGCAGTATTTT.

This chain connects TRBV7-6 to TRBJ2-7, with TRBD1 matching over 8 bases. Germline lookup yields CDR1 SGHVS and CDR2 FNYEAQ. The CDR3 runs to 17 residues. The V gene end was trimmed by 1 base and the J gene end by 4 bases; junction bases not matched to a gene: 12. CDR3: CASSLVGSNRGSYEQYF. Written as DNA, the CDR3 is TGTGCCAGCAGCTTAGTTGGGTCTAACAGGGGGTCGTACGAGCAGTACTTC.

This sequence joins TRBV12-1 and TRBJ2-5; the table's D call TRBD2 went unverified against the DNA. TRBV12-1 is a recognized pseudogene. The CDR3 spans 20 residues. The CDR3 sequence is CASSIRRGATSGGVTETQYF. Here the CDR3 DNA reads TGTGCCAGCAGCATCCGGCGTGGGGCGACTAGCGGGGGGGTTACAGAGACCCAGTACTTC.

There are a few counts of this clone. The chain links TRBV2 to TRBJ1-3; D unclear. The ends were cut back, 1 base at V and 0 bases at J, with 10 bases in the middle. Germline CDR1 is SNHLY and CDR2 is FYNNEI. The CDR3 is made up of 16 amino acids. The CDR3 nucleotides are TGTGCCAGCAGTGAAGGCGAGATGATCTCTGGAAACACCATATATTTT. It yields the protein CASSEGEMISGNTIYF.

This sequence joins TRBV5-1 and TRBJ1-2; 8 nucleotides match TRBD1. The V gene end was trimmed by 5 bases and the J gene end by 8 bases; junction bases not matched to a gene: 11. There are 14 residues in the CDR3. Germline CDR1 SGHRS, CDR2 YFSETQ. The CDR3 sequence is CASSDAGGLKGYTF. The CDR3, as DNA: TGCGCCAGCAGTGATGCAGGGGGCTTAAAAGGCTACACCTTC.